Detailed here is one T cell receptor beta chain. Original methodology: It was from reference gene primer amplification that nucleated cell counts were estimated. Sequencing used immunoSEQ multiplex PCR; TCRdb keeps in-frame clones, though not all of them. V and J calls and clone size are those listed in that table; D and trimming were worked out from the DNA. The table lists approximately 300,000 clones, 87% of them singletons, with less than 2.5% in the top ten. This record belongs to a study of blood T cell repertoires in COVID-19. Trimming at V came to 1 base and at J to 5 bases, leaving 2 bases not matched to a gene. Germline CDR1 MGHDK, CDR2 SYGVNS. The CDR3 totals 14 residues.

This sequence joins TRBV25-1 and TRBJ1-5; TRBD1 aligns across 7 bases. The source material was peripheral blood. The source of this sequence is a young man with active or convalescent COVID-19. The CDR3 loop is CASSESGGHQPQHF. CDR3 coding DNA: TGTGCCAGCAGTGAATCAGGGGGGCATCAGCCCCAGCATTTT.